This is a list of T cell receptor beta chains from one sample in a study of cytomegalovirus exposure and HLA in healthy donors. Here immunoSEQ multiplex PCR was the method, and the copy in TCRdb shows in-frame clones only, minus some. The sample lists 80,000 to 95,000 clones; around 64% were seen once. Sequencing was performed on PBMCs. These receptors came from a human donor in good health. Each CDR3 is given with its conserved first and last residue. The D gene is left open where the match is weak. Size is omitted from some rows. Given values are once, few, many or a class for expanded clones.

d_gene	v_gene	j_gene	abundance	CDR3nt	CDR3aa
-	TRBV15	TRBJ2-3	-	TGTGCCACCAGCGCATTTAGGGGGAGCACAGATACGCAGTATTTT	CATSAFRGSTDTQYF
-	TRBV6-5	TRBJ1-5	-	TGTGCCAGCAGTTCGGCCGGGTCGTATCAGCCCCAGCATTTT	CASSSAGSYQPQHF
TRBD1	TRBV11-2	TRBJ1-1	-	TGTGCCAGCAGCCTGACAGGGGGAACTGAAGCTTTCTTT	CASSLTGGTEAFF
TRBD2	TRBV7-9	TRBJ2-1	-	TGTGCCAGCACCTCGGCTAGCGGGGGCAATGAGCAGTTCTTC	CASTSASGGNEQFF
TRBD2	TRBV5-1	TRBJ2-1	-	TGCGCCAGCAGCTTGACGGGGGGGCCAATCAATGAGCAGTTCTTC	CASSLTGGPINEQFF
-	TRBV19	TRBJ1-1	-	TGTGCCAGTTTTGTGCGGGGAGGTGGTCGGTTGGGCACTGAAGCTTTCTTT	CASFVRGGGRLGTEAFF
-	TRBV10-3	TRBJ1-2	-	TGTGCCATCAGTGTAGCAGGGCTTAACTATGGCTACACCTTC	CAISVAGLNYGYTF
TRBD1	TRBV29-1	TRBJ2-5	-	TGCAGCGCCTCCAGGGGGCGAGAGACCCAGTACTTC	CSASRGRETQYF
-	TRBV29-1	TRBJ1-2	-	TGCAGCGTTGAAAACGGCGGGTCCGGGCACTATGGCTACACCTTC	CSVENGGSGHYGYTF
TRBD2	TRBV10-3	TRBJ2-1	-	TGTGCCATCAGTGGTCTGAGGCTAGCGGAAAACAATGAGCAGTTCTTC	CAISGLRLAENNEQFF
TRBD1	TRBV7-3	TRBJ2-5	-	TGTGCCAGCAGCTTAAGGCCAGATGGAACAGGGGGGACCCAGTACTTC	CASSLRPDGTGGTQYF
TRBD1	TRBV9	TRBJ2-5	-	TGTGCCAGCTCCTTTACAGGGGAAGAGACCCAGTACTTC	CASSFTGEETQYF
-	TRBV5-1	TRBJ2-3	-	TGCGCCAGCAGCTTGGTTTCAGGGGTTAGCACAGATACGCAGTATTTT	CASSLVSGVSTDTQYF
-	TRBV27	TRBJ1-5	-	TGTGCCAGCAGAAACCCGGACAGTCCTCAGCCCCAGCATTTT	CASRNPDSPQPQHF
-	TRBV4-3	TRBJ1-1	-	TGCGCCAGCAGCCAAGGGGGGGGAGCGAACACTGAAGCTTTCTTT	CASSQGGGANTEAFF
-	TRBV6-6	TRBJ1-5	few	TGTGCCAGCAGGTGGACTCATCAGGGGAGTCAGCCCCAGCATTTT	CASRWTHQGSQPQHF
-	TRBV9	TRBJ2-7	once	TGTGCCAGCAGCGTCGCCGGGACAACCTCCTACGAGCAGTACTTC	CASSVAGTTSYEQYF
-	TRBV10-2	TRBJ2-2	-	TGCGCCAGCAGGGAACAGGAGACCGGGGAGCTGTTTTTT	CASREQETGELFF
TRBD2	TRBV5-1	TRBJ2-3	-	TGCGCCAGCAGCTTGGTTATAGCGGGGGGGCCGGGCAAGCCAGATACGCAGTATTTT	CASSLVIAGGPGKPDTQYF
-	TRBV6-6	TRBJ1-2	few	TGTGCCAGCAGTAACAGGGAGGGCTATGGCTACACCTTC	CASSNREGYGYTF
TRBD1	TRBV19	TRBJ2-2	-	TGTGCCAGTAGGCCGGGACAGGGATCCGGGGAGCTGTTTTTT	CASRPGQGSGELFF
TRBD1	TRBV6-1	TRBJ2-2	-	TGTGCCAGCACAGGGGGCGCCGATACCGGGGAGCTGTTTTTT	CASTGGADTGELFF
-	TRBV7-9	TRBJ1-4	-	TGTGCCAGCAGCCCGCGGGCGGTTCAGGGGACTAATGAAAAACTGTTTTTT	CASSPRAVQGTNEKLFF
-	TRBV6-5	TRBJ2-5	-	TGTGCCAGCAGTTACGAGAGGGAGTTCCAAGAGACCCAGTACTTC	CASSYEREFQETQYF
-	TRBV5-5	TRBJ1-4	-	TGTGCCAGCAGCTTGGGTGGACAGCCTAATGAAAAACTGTTTTTT	CASSLGGQPNEKLFF
TRBD1	TRBV19	TRBJ2-5	few	TGTGCCAGTAGACCCGGGACAGCCGGACAAGAGACCCAGTACTTC	CASRPGTAGQETQYF
-	TRBV6-4	TRBJ2-3	-	TGTGCCAGCAGTGCCGGACTTGGGGATACGCAGTATTTT	CASSAGLGDTQYF
-	TRBV10-3	TRBJ2-3	few	TGTGCCCACTGGCGGGGCCTTTTGACAGATACGCAGTATTTT	CAHWRGLLTDTQYF
TRBD1	TRBV30	TRBJ1-3	-	TGTGCCTGGAGTGCTTGGGACAGGATTGTCACCATATATTTT	CAWSAWDRIVTIYF